A selection of T cell receptor beta chains follows, all from one sample in a study of molecular identifiers for immune sequencing clone quantification. From the PCR reads, TCRdb called clonotypes with MiXCR, one entry per CDR3 protein. The sample gives a few hundred thousand distinct CDR3 sequences, roughly 24% of which show up once; 0.7% to 0.95% is in the top ten. Sequencing was performed on naive CD8+ T cells from blood, with Jurkat cell RNA spiked in. The receptors stem from a human donor in good health. Some libraries in this study had Jurkat cell RNA spiked in. CDR3s include the opening cysteine and the closing phenylalanine or tryptophan. D genes are given only for firm matches. Rows may omit the clone size; those that give it use once, few, many or a size class.

size	V	J	D	CDR3	DNA
NA	TRBV30	TRBJ1-1	NA	CAWHSRGLEAFF	TGTGCCTGGCACTCGCGGGGGCTTGAAGCTTTCTTT
few	TRBV10-2	TRBJ2-7	TRBD1	CASSEVVGQGLYEQYF	TGCGCCAGCAGTGAGGTCGTCGGACAGGGGCTTTACGAGCAGTACTTC
many	TRBV5-1	TRBJ2-5	NA	CASSSQRGRAYQETQYF	TGCGCCAGCAGCTCTCAAAGGGGCAGGGCGTACCAAGAGACCCAGTACTTC
many	TRBV5-1	TRBJ1-2	NA	CASSFEGTVGGYTF	TGCGCCAGCAGCTTTGAAGGCACGGTTGGTGGCTACACCTTC
once	TRBV20-1	TRBJ2-4	NA	CGAEVNIRCF	TGCGGTGCGGAGGTAAACATTCGGTGCTTC
many	TRBV7-9	TRBJ1-1	NA	CASSLGGFRDTEAFF	TGTGCCAGCAGCTTAGGAGGGTTCCGGGACACTGAAGCTTTCTTT
NA	TRBV6-5	TRBJ1-5	NA	CASSYASYNQPQHF	TGTGCCAGCAGTTACGCCAGTTACAATCAGCCCCAGCATTTT
few	TRBV19	TRBJ2-3	TRBD2	CASNLAGGGTDTQYF	TGTGCCAGTAACCTAGCGGGGGGAGGCACAGATACGCAGTATTTT
NA	TRBV7-9	TRBJ2-2	NA	CASSSAETRGAGELFF	TGTGCCAGCAGCTCCGCAGAGACTCGAGGCGCCGGGGAGCTGTTTTTT
NA	TRBV7-9	TRBJ2-3	TRBD2	CASRPAYPGLAVRGADTQYF	TGTGCCAGCAGACCGGCCTACCCGGGACTAGCGGTCAGGGGGGCAGATACGCAGTATTTT
many	TRBV5-6	TRBJ1-1	NA	CASSSGAVEAFF	TGTGCCAGCAGCAGCGGAGCGGTTGAAGCTTTCTTT
many	TRBV7-2	TRBJ2-7	NA	CASSLAAGQRWQYF	TGTGCCAGCAGCTTAGCCGCGGGACAGAGATGGCAGTACTTC
many	TRBV2	TRBJ2-7	NA	CASSEAVRYEQYF	TGTGCCAGCAGTGAAGCGGTACGCTACGAGCAGTACTTC
NA	TRBV6-5	TRBJ2-2	NA	CASTTADTPTLFTGELFF	TGTGCCAGCACTACCGCCGACACGCCAACGTTGTTCACCGGGGAGCTGTTTTTT
many	TRBV29-1	TRBJ2-7	NA	CSVEVHGTLGQQYF	TGCAGCGTTGAAGTTCACGGGACCCTCGGCCAGCAGTACTTC
many	TRBV5-1	TRBJ1-6	NA	CASSLRGLDSPLHF	TGCGCCAGCAGCTTGAGGGGTCTTGACTCACCCCTCCACTTT
many	TRBV5-1	TRBJ2-7	NA	CASSLSTQQGSYEQYF	TGCGCCAGCAGCTTGAGCACCCAACAGGGCTCCTACGAGCAGTACTTC
many	TRBV29-1	TRBJ1-1	NA	CSVTIQGMNTEAFF	TGCAGCGTGACGATTCAGGGGATGAACACTGAAGCTTTCTTT
NA	TRBV30	TRBJ2-3	NA	CAWSPGARTDTQYF	TGTGCCTGGAGTCCGGGAGCCCGCACAGATACGCAGTATTTT
many	TRBV7-3	TRBJ2-1	TRBD2	CASSLVAGGPRNEQFF	TGTGCCAGCAGCCTTGTAGCGGGAGGGCCGCGGAATGAGCAGTTCTTC
many	TRBV6-5	TRBJ2-1	TRBD1	CASSYSRTGHEQFF	TGTGCCAGCAGTTACTCCAGGACAGGGCATGAGCAGTTCTTC
many	TRBV5-1	TRBJ2-7	NA	CASSLDFRSSYEQYF	TGCGCCAGCAGCTTGGATTTTCGCAGTTCCTACGAGCAGTACTTC
NA	TRBV28	TRBJ2-6	TRBD1	CASSLGTGVGANVLTF	TGTGCCAGCAGTTTGGGGACAGGGGTTGGGGCCAACGTCCTGACTTTC
many	TRBV12-3/TRBV12-4	TRBJ1-5	NA	CASSPGEESNQPQHF	TGTGCCAGCAGCCCCGGCGAGGAGAGCAATCAGCCCCAGCATTTT
few	TRBV27	TRBJ2-7	NA	CASSLYSGGFNEQYF	TGTGCCAGCAGTTTATATTCTGGGGGCTTCAACGAGCAGTACTTC
NA	TRBV5-5	TRBJ1-5	NA	CASSPWSLNQPQHF	TGTGCCAGCAGCCCTTGGTCCCTCAATCAGCCCCAGCATTTT
NA	TRBV27	TRBJ1-4	NA	CASSLTQGEKLFF	TGTGCCAGCAGTTTGACCCAGGGCGAAAAACTGTTTTTT
many	TRBV11-2	TRBJ1-1	TRBD1	CASSIGTGLEAFF	TGTGCCAGCAGCATAGGGACAGGGCTTGAAGCTTTCTTT
many	TRBV27	TRBJ2-7	NA	CASSVWYNYEQYF	TGTGCCAGCAGTGTTTGGTACAACTACGAGCAGTACTTC
many	TRBV15	TRBJ2-1	NA	CATSRDGPSSLEQFF	TGTGCCACCAGCAGAGATGGGCCTAGCAGCCTTGAGCAGTTCTTC
NA	TRBV27	TRBJ2-1	TRBD2	CASSHELAGGPDEQFF	TGTGCCAGCAGTCATGAACTAGCGGGGGGGCCGGATGAGCAGTTCTTC
few	TRBV9	TRBJ1-1	NA	CASSGQLGDPGNTEAFF	TGTGCCAGCAGCGGTCAATTGGGGGACCCAGGGAACACTGAAGCTTTCTTT
NA	TRBV14	TRBJ2-2	NA	CASSQGLHTGELFF	TGTGCCAGCAGCCAAGGACTGCACACCGGGGAGCTGTTTTTT
many	TRBV20-1	TRBJ2-2	NA	CSAAIAEGATGELFF	TGCAGTGCTGCAATAGCGGAGGGAGCCACCGGGGAGCTGTTTTTT
few	TRBV20-1	TRBJ2-7	NA	CSARGRGSYEQYF	TGCAGTGCTAGGGGGCGCGGATCCTACGAGCAGTACTTC
many	TRBV19	TRBJ2-1	NA	CASSPGRANEQFF	TGTGCCAGTAGTCCAGGCAGGGCCAATGAGCAGTTCTTC
NA	TRBV30	TRBJ2-3	NA	CAWSVAGSTDTQYF	TGTGCCTGGAGTGTAGCCGGGAGCACAGATACGCAGTATTTT
NA	TRBV9	TRBJ1-6	NA	CASSVDGSIDSPLHF	TGTGCCAGCAGCGTGGACGGGAGCATTGATTCACCCCTCCACTTT
few	TRBV6-2/TRBV6-3	TRBJ2-7	TRBD1	CASSYSTDRVQYEQYF	TGTGCCAGCAGTTACTCGACGGACAGGGTTCAGTACGAGCAGTACTTC
NA	TRBV20-1	TRBJ2-7	NA	CSARDPPYEQYF	TGCAGTGCTAGAGATCCCCCCTACGAGCAGTACTTC
NA	TRBV24-1	TRBJ2-3	NA	CATRGRNTDTQYF	TGTGCCACCAGGGGCAGAAACACAGATACGCAGTATTTT
NA	TRBV7-9	TRBJ2-5	TRBD2	CASSFGTGGEETQYF	TGTGCCAGCAGCTTTGGGACGGGAGGTGAGGAGACCCAGTACTTC
many	TRBV28	TRBJ2-5	TRBD2	CASRPLTGGGPQETQYF	TGTGCCAGCAGGCCCCTTACCGGGGGGGGGCCCCAAGAGACCCAGTACTTC
once	TRBV12-3/TRBV12-4	TRBJ2-5	TRBD1	CASSTRTGQEAQYF	TGTGCCAGCAGTACTAGGACAGGCCAAGAGGCCCAGTACTTC
NA	TRBV6-2/TRBV6-3	TRBJ2-7	NA	CATSGLSYEQYF	TGTGCCACTTCGGGGCTTTCCTACGAGCAGTACTTC